This T cell receptor beta chain stems from a study of long-term antiretroviral therapy in people with HIV. Version v3.0 of the immunoSEQ assay was performed at survey level. The protocol was immunoSEQ multiplex PCR, while the TCRdb copy is restricted to in-frame clones and leaves out a portion. The table lists approximately 35,000 clones, about four fifths of them singletons. Ahead of DNA extraction, samples held about 0.95-11 million cryopreserved PBMC each. The receptor's source is a young man with HIV. Here the sequenced sample was unsorted PBMCs, taken 1.9 years after starting antiretroviral therapy.

CDR3 nucleotide sequence: TGTGCCAGCAGCTCTGACCGGAACACCGGGGAGCTGTTTTTT. Its translation is CASSSDRNTGELFF. This chain links TRBV7-3 with TRBJ2-2; D is undetermined. The V end was cut by 4 bases, the J end by 1 base, with 7 bases between. This CDR3 comprises 14 residues. The V gene's germline CDR1 is SGHTA and CDR2 FQGTGA.